The sequence of this T cell receptor (beta chain) was determined in a study of PD-L1 blockade in urothelial cancer. Study summary: The year 2014 saw patients start atezolizumab, 1,200 mg intravenously every 3 weeks. Study results and caveats: A below-median TCR clonality in blood before treatment predicted better survival.

This clone was seen more than once but under ten times. Its antigen remains unknown. This table comes from immunoSEQ multiplex PCR, and its TCRdb copy is limited to in-frame clones, with some not included. The sample includes 100,000 to 150,000 clones, 86% of them seen just once. Sample time point: peripheral blood 6 weeks after treatment start. The study collected 1 to 8 samples per patient, pretreatment and on-treatment. The receptor's source is a man in his fifties with urothelial cancer. Sequenced material: PBMCs, taken around atezolizumab (anti-PD-L1) treatment.

The CDR3 is CASSEESGSYNSPLHF. DNA for the CDR3: TGTGCCAGCAGTGAAGAGTCGGGTTCCTATAATTCACCCCTCCACTTT. This chain uses TRBV2 with TRBJ1-6; the D is unclear. Trimming pared 1 base from V and 1 base from J, leaving 8 bases between. This CDR3 is built from 16 residues. CDR1 and CDR2 (germline): SNHLY, FYNNEI.